This TCR beta chain was captured by sequencing in a study of blood T cell repertoires in COVID-19. The table came from immunoSEQ multiplex PCR; TCRdb's copy has only in-frame clones and leaves some out. The sample shows roughly 64,000 clones, 78% of them seen only once. Germline lookup yields CDR1 SNHLY and CDR2 FYNNEI. The junction had 4 bases not matched to a gene; V was cut back by 5 bases and J by 2 bases. The CDR3 spans 16 residues. This chain connects TRBV2 to TRBJ2-3; 13 nucleotides align to TRBD2. The sequence derives from a man aged 55-75 years with COVID-19, enrolled during active disease. The sample consisted of peripheral blood. CDR3 DNA sequence: TGTGCCAGCAGTCCTACTAGCGGGAGGGCCACAGATACGCAGTATTTT. As protein: CASSPTSGRATDTQYF.